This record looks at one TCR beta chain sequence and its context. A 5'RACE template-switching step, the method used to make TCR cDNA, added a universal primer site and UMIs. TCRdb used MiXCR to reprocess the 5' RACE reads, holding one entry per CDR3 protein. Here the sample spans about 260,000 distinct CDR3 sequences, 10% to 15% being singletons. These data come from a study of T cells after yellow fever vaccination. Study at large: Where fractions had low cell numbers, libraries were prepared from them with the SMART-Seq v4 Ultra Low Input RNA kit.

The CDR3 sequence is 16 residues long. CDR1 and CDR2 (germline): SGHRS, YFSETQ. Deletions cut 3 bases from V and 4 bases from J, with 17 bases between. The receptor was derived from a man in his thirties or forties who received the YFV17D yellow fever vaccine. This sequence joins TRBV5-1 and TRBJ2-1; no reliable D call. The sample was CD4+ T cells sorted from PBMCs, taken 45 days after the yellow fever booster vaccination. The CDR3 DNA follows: TGCGCCAGCAGCTCCGCCCCATCCAAGCTTTACAATGAGCAGTTCTTC. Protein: CASSSAPSKLYNEQFF.